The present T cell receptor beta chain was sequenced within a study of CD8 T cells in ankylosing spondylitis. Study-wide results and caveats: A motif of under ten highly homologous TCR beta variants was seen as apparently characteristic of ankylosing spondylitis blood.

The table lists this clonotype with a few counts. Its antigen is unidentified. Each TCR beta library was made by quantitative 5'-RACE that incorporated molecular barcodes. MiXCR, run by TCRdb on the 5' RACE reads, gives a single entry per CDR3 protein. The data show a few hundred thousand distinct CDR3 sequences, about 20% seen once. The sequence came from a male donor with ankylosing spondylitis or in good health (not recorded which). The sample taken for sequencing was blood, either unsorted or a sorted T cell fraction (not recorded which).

CDR3 in DNA: TGCAGTGCTGGGTTCGGGGCCTCGGCCAAAAACATTCAGTACTTC. Its translation is CSAGFGASAKNIQYF. The chain couples TRBV20-1 to TRBJ2-4, with D tentatively TRBD1 or TRBD2 (5 bases each). Trimming shortened V by 5 bases and J by 1 base, and 15 bases separated the two germline ends. The CDR3 is 15 residues long. Germline V lookup: CDR1 DFQATT, CDR2 SNEGSKA (reference sequence).